Only a few counts were recorded for the clone carrying this T cell receptor beta chain. Its antigen is as yet unknown. The source material, RNA transcripts, was used to amplify TCR beta CDR3 regions. HTBI primers were employed in a first-round RT-PCR of the TCR CDR3. TCRdb re-derived calls from the multiplex PCR reads in MiXCR, one entry per CDR3 protein. The data show about 290,000 distinct CDR3 sequences, about 19% seen once. The entry originates in a study of T cells in Graves' hyperthyroidism and ophthalmopathy. Overall study findings and caveats: Stable hyperthyroidism was separated from ophthalmopathy by a model based on 13 V-J features. Ophthalmopathy prediction by the model preceded onset by a median roughly 6.3 months. Clonotypes that were expanded in thyroid above 0.001 mostly appeared in blood too.

There are 18 residues in the CDR3. Germline loops: CDR1 KGHSH, CDR2 LQKENI. V shed 2 bases, J shed 3 bases, and the junction held 14 bases outside the gene matches. The specimen sequenced was blood. This sequence originates from a man aged 50-60 years with Graves' ophthalmopathy. This chain connects TRBV18 to TRBJ1-2; TRBD1 matches 8 bases. CDR3 sequence: CASSPRGAGGDGYYGYTF. The CDR3 DNA reads TGTGCCAGCTCACCAAGAGGGGCAGGGGGCGACGGATACTATGGCTACACCTTC.